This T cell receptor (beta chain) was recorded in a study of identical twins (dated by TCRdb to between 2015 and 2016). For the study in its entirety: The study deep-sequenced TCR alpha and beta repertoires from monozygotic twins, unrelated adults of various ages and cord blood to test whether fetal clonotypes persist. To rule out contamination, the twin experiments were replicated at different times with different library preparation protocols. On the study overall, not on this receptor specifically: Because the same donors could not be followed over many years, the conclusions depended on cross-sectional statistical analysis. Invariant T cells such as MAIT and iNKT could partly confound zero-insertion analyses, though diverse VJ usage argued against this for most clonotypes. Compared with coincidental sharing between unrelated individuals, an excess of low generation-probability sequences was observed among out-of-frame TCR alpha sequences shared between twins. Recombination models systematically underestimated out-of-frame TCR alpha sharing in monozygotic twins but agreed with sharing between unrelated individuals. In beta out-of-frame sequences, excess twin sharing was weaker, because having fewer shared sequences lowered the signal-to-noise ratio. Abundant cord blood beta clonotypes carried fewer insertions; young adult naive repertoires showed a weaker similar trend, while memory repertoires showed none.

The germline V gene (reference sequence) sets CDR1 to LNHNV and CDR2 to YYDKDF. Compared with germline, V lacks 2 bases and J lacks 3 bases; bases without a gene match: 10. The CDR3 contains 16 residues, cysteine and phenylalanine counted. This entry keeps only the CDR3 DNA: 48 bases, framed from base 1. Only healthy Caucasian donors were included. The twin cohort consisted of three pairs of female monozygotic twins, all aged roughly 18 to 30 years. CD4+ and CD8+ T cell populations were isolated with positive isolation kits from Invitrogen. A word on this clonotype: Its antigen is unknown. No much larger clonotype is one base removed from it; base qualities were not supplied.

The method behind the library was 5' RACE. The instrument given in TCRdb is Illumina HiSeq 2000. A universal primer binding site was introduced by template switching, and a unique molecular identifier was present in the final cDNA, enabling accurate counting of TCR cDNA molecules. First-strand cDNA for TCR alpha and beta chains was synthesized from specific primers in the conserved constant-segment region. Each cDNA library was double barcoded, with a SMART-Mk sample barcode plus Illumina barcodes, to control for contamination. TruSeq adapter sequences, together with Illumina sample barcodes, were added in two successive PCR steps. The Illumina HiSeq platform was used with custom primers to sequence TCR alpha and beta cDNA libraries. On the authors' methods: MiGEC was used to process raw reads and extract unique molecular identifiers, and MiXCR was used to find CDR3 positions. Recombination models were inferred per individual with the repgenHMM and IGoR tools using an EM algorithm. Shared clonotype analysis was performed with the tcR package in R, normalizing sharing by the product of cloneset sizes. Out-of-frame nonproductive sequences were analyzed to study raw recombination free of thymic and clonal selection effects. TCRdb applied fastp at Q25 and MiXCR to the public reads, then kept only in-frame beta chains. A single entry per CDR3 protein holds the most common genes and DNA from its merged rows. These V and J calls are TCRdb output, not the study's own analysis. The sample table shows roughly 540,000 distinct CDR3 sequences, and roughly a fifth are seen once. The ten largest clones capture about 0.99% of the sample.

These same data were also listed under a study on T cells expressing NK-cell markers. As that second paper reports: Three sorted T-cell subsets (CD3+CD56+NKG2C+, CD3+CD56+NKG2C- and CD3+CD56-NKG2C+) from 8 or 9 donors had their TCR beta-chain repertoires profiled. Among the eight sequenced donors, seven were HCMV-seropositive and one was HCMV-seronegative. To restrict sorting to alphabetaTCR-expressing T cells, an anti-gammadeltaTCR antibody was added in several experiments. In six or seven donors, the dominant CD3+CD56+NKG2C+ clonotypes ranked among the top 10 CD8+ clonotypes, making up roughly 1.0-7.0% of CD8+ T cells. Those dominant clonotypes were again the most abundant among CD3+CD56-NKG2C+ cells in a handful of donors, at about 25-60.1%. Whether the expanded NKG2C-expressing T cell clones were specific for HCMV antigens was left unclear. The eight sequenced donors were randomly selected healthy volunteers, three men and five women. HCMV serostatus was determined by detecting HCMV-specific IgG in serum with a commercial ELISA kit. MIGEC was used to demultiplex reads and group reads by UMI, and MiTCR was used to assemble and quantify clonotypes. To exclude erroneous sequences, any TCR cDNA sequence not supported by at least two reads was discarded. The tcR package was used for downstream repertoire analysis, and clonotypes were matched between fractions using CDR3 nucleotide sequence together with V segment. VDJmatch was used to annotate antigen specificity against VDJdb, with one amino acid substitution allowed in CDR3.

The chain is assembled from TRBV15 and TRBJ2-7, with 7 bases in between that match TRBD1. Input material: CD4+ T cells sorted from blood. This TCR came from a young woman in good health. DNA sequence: TGTGCCACCAGCAGAATTAGGAGACAGGGCCACTACGAGCAGTACTTC. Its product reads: CATSRIRRQGHYEQYF.